The rows below give T cell receptor beta chains drawn from one sample of a study of graft-versus-host responses after intestinal transplantation. Profiled with immunoSEQ multiplex PCR; TCRdb holds only in-frame clones, not every one. The table has about 14,000 clones, about 36% seen once. The material was alloreactive CD4+ T cells from a mixed lymphocyte reaction culture, obtained before intestinal transplant. Receptors originate from a human patient who received an intestinal transplant. The CDR3 runs from the conserved cysteine through the conserved F or W. Each record gives: V gene, clone size, J gene, D gene, CDR3 DNA, CDR3 protein. The D gene is left open where the match is weak. A row's size may be missing; if present it is once, few, many or a size class.

v_gene: TRBV6-5
abundance: .
j_gene: TRBJ1-2
d_gene: .
CDR3nt: TGTGCCAGCAGTTACTCGCACGTCCCCGAGTATGGCTACACCTTC
CDR3aa: CASSYSHVPEYGYTF

v_gene: TRBV5-4
abundance: few
j_gene: TRBJ2-7
d_gene: TRBD1
CDR3nt: TGTGCCAGCAGTTGGGTGGGACAGGGGTCCTACGAGCAGTACTTC
CDR3aa: CASSWVGQGSYEQYF

v_gene: TRBV10-3
abundance: few
j_gene: TRBJ2-1
d_gene: .
CDR3nt: TGTGCCATCAGTGATAGTGGGGGGGCTGCGAACAATGAGCAGTTCTTC
CDR3aa: CAISDSGGAANNEQFF

v_gene: TRBV30
abundance: .
j_gene: TRBJ1-1
d_gene: TRBD1
CDR3nt: TGTGCCTGGACTTTAAAGGGGGCGAGGACTGAAGCTTTCTTT
CDR3aa: CAWTLKGARTEAFF

v_gene: TRBV10-3
abundance: .
j_gene: TRBJ1-6
d_gene: TRBD1
CDR3nt: TGTGCCATCAGTGAGTCGGGACAGGGCAATTCACCCCTCCACTTT
CDR3aa: CAISESGQGNSPLHF

v_gene: TRBV19
abundance: .
j_gene: TRBJ1-1
d_gene: .
CDR3nt: TGTGCCAGTACCTCGACAGAGTTCCCTCTGGAAGCTTTCTTT
CDR3aa: CASTSTEFPLEAFF

v_gene: TRBV29-1
abundance: once
j_gene: TRBJ2-5
d_gene: .
CDR3nt: TGCAGCGTTGGACCAGGCCAAGAGACCCAGTACTTC
CDR3aa: CSVGPGQETQYF

v_gene: TRBV19
abundance: few
j_gene: TRBJ2-2
d_gene: .
CDR3nt: TGTGCCAGTAGTATAGGTGTCGGGGTGTCCGCCGGGGAGCTGTTTTTT
CDR3aa: CASSIGVGVSAGELFF

v_gene: TRBV4-1
abundance: few
j_gene: TRBJ2-4
d_gene: TRBD1
CDR3nt: TGCGCCAGCAGCCAAGATCTTGAGACAGGGGATGACAAAAACATTCAGTACTTC
CDR3aa: CASSQDLETGDDKNIQYF

v_gene: TRBV7-2
abundance: few
j_gene: TRBJ1-2
d_gene: .
CDR3nt: TGTGCCAGCAGCCTTACTAACTATGGCTACACCTTC
CDR3aa: CASSLTNYGYTF

v_gene: TRBV11-2
abundance: few
j_gene: TRBJ1-1
d_gene: .
CDR3nt: TGTGCCAGCAGCTCCCGCCGGGACCTTCCGGGGGGCACTGAAGCTTTCTTT
CDR3aa: CASSSRRDLPGGTEAFF

v_gene: TRBV13
abundance: .
j_gene: TRBJ1-4
d_gene: TRBD1
CDR3nt: TGTGCCAGCAGCTCCCACAGGGGTCAGAGTGAAAAACTGTTTTTT
CDR3aa: CASSSHRGQSEKLFF

v_gene: TRBV2
abundance: few
j_gene: TRBJ2-1
d_gene: TRBD1
CDR3nt: TGTGCCAGTACCAAAGAAGCCGGGACAGCCGGCAATGAGCAGTTCTTC
CDR3aa: CASTKEAGTAGNEQFF

v_gene: TRBV4-3
abundance: .
j_gene: TRBJ1-4
d_gene: .
CDR3nt: TGCGCCAGCAGTCAAAAGGGGGGGTCTTATGAAAAACTGTTTTTT
CDR3aa: CASSQKGGSYEKLFF

v_gene: TRBV18
abundance: few
j_gene: TRBJ1-3
d_gene: .
CDR3nt: TGTGCCAGCTCACAAGGAGCCATGAACACCATATATTTT
CDR3aa: CASSQGAMNTIYF

v_gene: TRBV6-1
abundance: .
j_gene: TRBJ2-3
d_gene: TRBD2
CDR3nt: TGTGCCAGCAGTGAAGTGGGGGGGGTAAGAGATACGCAGTATTTT
CDR3aa: CASSEVGGVRDTQYF

v_gene: TRBV29-1
abundance: .
j_gene: TRBJ2-1
d_gene: TRBD1
CDR3nt: TGCAGCGTTGGTTTAGAGGGGACAGCTGAGCAGTTCTTC
CDR3aa: CSVGLEGTAEQFF

v_gene: TRBV18
abundance: few
j_gene: TRBJ1-1
d_gene: .
CDR3nt: TGTGCCAGCTCCTCCAACCAGGGGATGAACACTGAAGCTTTCTTT
CDR3aa: CASSSNQGMNTEAFF

v_gene: TRBV4-3
abundance: .
j_gene: TRBJ1-2
d_gene: .
CDR3nt: TGCGCCAGCAGCCAAGAAGTAGGGGGCTATGGCTACACCTTC
CDR3aa: CASSQEVGGYGYTF

v_gene: TRBV10-3
abundance: .
j_gene: TRBJ2-7
d_gene: TRBD2
CDR3nt: TGTGCCACGGGGACTAGTTTGTACGAGCAGTACTTC
CDR3aa: CATGTSLYEQYF

v_gene: TRBV5-1
abundance: .
j_gene: TRBJ2-3
d_gene: .
CDR3nt: TGCGCCAGCAGCTCGATGCCTGGGGCCACAGATACGCAGTATTTT
CDR3aa: CASSSMPGATDTQYF

v_gene: TRBV10-1
abundance: .
j_gene: TRBJ1-1
d_gene: .
CDR3nt: TGCGCCAGCAGCTCCGGGACAATGAACACTGAAGCTTTCTTT
CDR3aa: CASSSGTMNTEAFF

v_gene: TRBV7-6
abundance: few
j_gene: TRBJ1-6
d_gene: .
CDR3nt: TGTGCCAGCAGCTTAGGACAGGCCCAAAATTCACCCCTCCACTTT
CDR3aa: CASSLGQAQNSPLHF

v_gene: TRBV7-2
abundance: few
j_gene: TRBJ1-1
d_gene: .
CDR3nt: TGTGCCAGCAGCATACAGGTTAGGAACACTGAAGCTTTCTTT
CDR3aa: CASSIQVRNTEAFF

v_gene: TRBV6-5
abundance: .
j_gene: TRBJ2-2
d_gene: TRBD1
CDR3nt: TGTGCCAGCAGTAGACAGGGGGCTGGCGGGGAGCTGTTTTTT
CDR3aa: CASSRQGAGGELFF

v_gene: TRBV5-6
abundance: .
j_gene: TRBJ2-3
d_gene: .
CDR3nt: TGTGCCAGCAGCTTGGTCGTTACAGGGCGAGATACGCAGTATTTT
CDR3aa: CASSLVVTGRDTQYF

v_gene: TRBV10-3
abundance: few
j_gene: TRBJ2-7
d_gene: TRBD2
CDR3nt: TGTGCCATCAGTGAGAGGGGCGGAGGAGCGGGGGGAGGATACGAGCAGTACTTC
CDR3aa: CAISERGGGAGGGYEQYF

v_gene: TRBV7-9
abundance: once
j_gene: TRBJ2-1
d_gene: TRBD2
CDR3nt: TGTGCCAGCAGCTTAGTGCGGGGGACCCCCGATGAGCAGTTCTTC
CDR3aa: CASSLVRGTPDEQFF

v_gene: TRBV5-1
abundance: few
j_gene: TRBJ1-4
d_gene: .
CDR3nt: TGCGCCAGCAGCCTCGACAGGCCTCCTAATGAAAAACTGTTTTTT
CDR3aa: CASSLDRPPNEKLFF

v_gene: TRBV29-1
abundance: few
j_gene: TRBJ1-2
d_gene: .
CDR3nt: TGCAGCGTTGGCCAGGGAAGGAATGGCTACACCTTC
CDR3aa: CSVGQGRNGYTF

v_gene: TRBV6-6
abundance: medium-sized
j_gene: TRBJ1-6
d_gene: TRBD1
CDR3nt: TGTGCCAGCAGTTACGGTGGGGACAGCCTGAATTCACCCCTCCACTTT
CDR3aa: CASSYGGDSLNSPLHF

v_gene: TRBV6-5
abundance: .
j_gene: TRBJ1-3
d_gene: .
CDR3nt: TGTGCCAGCAGTGGCTCCGGAAACACCATATATTTT
CDR3aa: CASSGSGNTIYF

v_gene: TRBV27
abundance: .
j_gene: TRBJ2-3
d_gene: TRBD2
CDR3nt: TGTGCCAGCAGTTTATCACGACTAGCGGCTTTTTTGGATACGCAGTATTTT
CDR3aa: CASSLSRLAAFLDTQYF

v_gene: TRBV19
abundance: .
j_gene: TRBJ1-5
d_gene: TRBD1
CDR3nt: TGTGCCAGTAGCGGTCGCCGGGACAGCAATAGCAATCAGCCCCAGCATTTT
CDR3aa: CASSGRRDSNSNQPQHF

v_gene: TRBV7-2
abundance: .
j_gene: TRBJ1-2
d_gene: .
CDR3nt: TGTGCCAGCAGCACTTTTGGCTATGGCTACACCTTC
CDR3aa: CASSTFGYGYTF

v_gene: TRBV7-9
abundance: .
j_gene: TRBJ2-3
d_gene: .
CDR3nt: TGTGCCAGCACCCTAATAGGGGGTATCACAGATACGCAGTATTTT
CDR3aa: CASTLIGGITDTQYF

v_gene: TRBV30
abundance: few
j_gene: TRBJ1-5
d_gene: TRBD1
CDR3nt: TGTGCCTGGAGTGTCGGAAGACAGGGGACATATCAGCCCCAGCATTTT
CDR3aa: CAWSVGRQGTYQPQHF

v_gene: TRBV5-1
abundance: .
j_gene: TRBJ2-3
d_gene: TRBD2
CDR3nt: TGCGCCAGCTTCAGCGGGGGGGCCGGGTCAGATACGCAGTATTTT
CDR3aa: CASFSGGAGSDTQYF

v_gene: TRBV5-1
abundance: once
j_gene: TRBJ2-7
d_gene: .
CDR3nt: TGCGCCAGCAGCTTCATTTCAGGGGTCGACGAGCAGTACTTC
CDR3aa: CASSFISGVDEQYF

v_gene: TRBV27
abundance: few
j_gene: TRBJ2-3
d_gene: TRBD2
CDR3nt: TGTGCCAGCAGTGTAAAAGCGGGGGGCCCCCTAAATACGCAGTATTTT
CDR3aa: CASSVKAGGPLNTQYF

v_gene: TRBV29-1
abundance: once
j_gene: TRBJ1-1
d_gene: .
CDR3nt: TGCAGCGTTGATTTACAGGGGAACACTGAAGCTTTCTTT
CDR3aa: CSVDLQGNTEAFF